The clone carrying this TCR beta chain has just one count. TCRdb keeps only in-frame clones here, not all; method: immunoSEQ multiplex PCR. The sample gives about 3,200 clones, 85% to 95% of which show up once; 7% to 8.5% is in the top ten. The data were obtained in a study of tumor T cells in aggressive B-cell lymphoma. The sample was tumor tissue. The clonotype comes from an adult with diffuse large B cell lymphoma.

This CDR3 is CSVDLTGTRCYEQYF. CDR3 bases: TGCAGCGTTGATTTGACAGGCACTAGGTGCTACGAGCAGTACTTC. This chain joins TRBV29-1 and TRBJ2-7; D perhaps matches TRBD1 (6 bases). The V and J ends lost 3 bases and 3 bases respectively, with 18 bases between them. There are 15 residues in the CDR3. Germline lookup yields CDR1 SQVTM and CDR2 ANQGSEA.